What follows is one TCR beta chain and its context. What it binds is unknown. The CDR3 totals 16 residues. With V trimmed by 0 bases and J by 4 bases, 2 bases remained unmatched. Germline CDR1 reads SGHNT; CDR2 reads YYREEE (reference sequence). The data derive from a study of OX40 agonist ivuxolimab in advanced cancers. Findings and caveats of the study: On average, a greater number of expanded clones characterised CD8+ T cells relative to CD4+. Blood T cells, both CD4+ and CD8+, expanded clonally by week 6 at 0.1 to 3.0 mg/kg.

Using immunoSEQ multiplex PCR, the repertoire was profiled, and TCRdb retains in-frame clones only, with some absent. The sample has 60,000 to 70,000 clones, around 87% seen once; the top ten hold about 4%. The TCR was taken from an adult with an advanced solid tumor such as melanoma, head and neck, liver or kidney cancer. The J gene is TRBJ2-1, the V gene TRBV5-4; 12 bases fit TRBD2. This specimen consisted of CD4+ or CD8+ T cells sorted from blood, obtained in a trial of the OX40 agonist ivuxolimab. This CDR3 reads CASSLASGGVYNEQFF. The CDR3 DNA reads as TGTGCCAGCAGCTTGGCTAGCGGGGGGGTTTACAATGAGCAGTTCTTC.